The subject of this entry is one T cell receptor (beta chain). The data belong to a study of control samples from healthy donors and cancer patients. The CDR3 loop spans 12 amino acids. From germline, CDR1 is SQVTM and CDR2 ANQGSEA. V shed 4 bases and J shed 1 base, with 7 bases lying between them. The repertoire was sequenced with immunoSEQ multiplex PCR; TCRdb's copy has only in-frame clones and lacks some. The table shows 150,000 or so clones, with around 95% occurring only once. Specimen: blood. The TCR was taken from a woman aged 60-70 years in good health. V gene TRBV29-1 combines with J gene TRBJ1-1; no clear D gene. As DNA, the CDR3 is TGCAGCGTTGCTCGGCGGAACACTGAAGCTTTCTTT. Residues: CSVARRNTEAFF.